The T cell receptor beta chain under discussion was sequenced for a study of T cell changes during pregnancy in multiple sclerosis. A single count supports this clone. Sequencing was performed with immunoSEQ multiplex PCR; in TCRdb, only in-frame clones are kept and a portion is missing. The sample holds more than 85,000 clones; roughly 92% are singletons and the top ten take around 1.2%. There are 15 residues in the CDR3. Germline V CDR1 and CDR2: SGHRS, YFSETQ. V lost 4 bases to trimming and J lost 4 bases; unmatched junction nucleotides: 9. V usage is TRBV5-1 and J usage is TRBJ2-7; 9 positions agree with TRBD1. The sequencing used peripheral blood, collected in the second trimester of pregnancy. This sequence originates from a female donor with multiple sclerosis, enrolled in a pregnancy study. This CDR3 is CASSPRSGQGYEQYF. As DNA, the CDR3 is TGCGCCAGCAGCCCGCGGTCTGGACAGGGGTACGAGCAGTACTTC.